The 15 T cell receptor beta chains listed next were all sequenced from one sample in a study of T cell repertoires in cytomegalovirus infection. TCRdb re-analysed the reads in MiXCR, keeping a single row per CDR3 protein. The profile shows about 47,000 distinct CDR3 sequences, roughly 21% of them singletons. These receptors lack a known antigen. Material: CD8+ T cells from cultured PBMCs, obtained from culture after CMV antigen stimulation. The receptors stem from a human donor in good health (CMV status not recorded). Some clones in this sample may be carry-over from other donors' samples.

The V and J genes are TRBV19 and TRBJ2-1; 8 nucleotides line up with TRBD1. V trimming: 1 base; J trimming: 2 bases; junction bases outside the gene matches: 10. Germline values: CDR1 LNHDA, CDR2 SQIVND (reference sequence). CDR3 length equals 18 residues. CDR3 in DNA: TGTGCCAGTAGTATAGGGGACATAGGACAGGGAGCCTACAATGAGCAGTTCTTC. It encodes CASSIGDIGQGAYNEQFF.

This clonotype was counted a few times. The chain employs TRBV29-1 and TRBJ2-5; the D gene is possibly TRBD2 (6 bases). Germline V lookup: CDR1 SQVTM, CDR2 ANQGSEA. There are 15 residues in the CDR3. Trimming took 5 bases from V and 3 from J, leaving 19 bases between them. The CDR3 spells CSVNPSGLEEETQYF. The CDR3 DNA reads TGCAGCGTTAATCCCTCGGGACTGGAGGAAGAGACCCAGTACTTC.

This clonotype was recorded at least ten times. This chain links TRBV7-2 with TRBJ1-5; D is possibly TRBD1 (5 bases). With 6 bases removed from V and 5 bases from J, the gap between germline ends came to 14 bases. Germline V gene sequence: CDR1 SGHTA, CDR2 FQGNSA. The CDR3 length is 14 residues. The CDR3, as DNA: TGTGCCAGCAGTCCGACAGATCGGGATCAGCCCCAGCATTTT. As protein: CASSPTDRDQPQHF.

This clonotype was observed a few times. CDR3 region: CASGLGTGTGGYEQYF. The CDR3 nucleotides are TGTGCCAGCGGGCTCGGAACCGGGACAGGTGGGTACGAGCAGTACTTC. This rearrangement joins TRBV27 to TRBJ2-7; 8 bases match TRBD1. The V gene end was trimmed by 8 bases and the J gene end by 4 bases; junction bases not matched to a gene: 16. The germline CDR1 and CDR2 sequences are MNHEY and SMNVEV (reference sequence). The CDR3 extends over 16 amino acids.

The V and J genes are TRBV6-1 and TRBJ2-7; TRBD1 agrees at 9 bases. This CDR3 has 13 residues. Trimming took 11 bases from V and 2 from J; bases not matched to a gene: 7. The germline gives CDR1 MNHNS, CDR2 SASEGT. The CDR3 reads CAVGTGSTYEQYF. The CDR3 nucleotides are TGTGCCGTGGGGACAGGGAGTACCTACGAGCAGTACTTC.

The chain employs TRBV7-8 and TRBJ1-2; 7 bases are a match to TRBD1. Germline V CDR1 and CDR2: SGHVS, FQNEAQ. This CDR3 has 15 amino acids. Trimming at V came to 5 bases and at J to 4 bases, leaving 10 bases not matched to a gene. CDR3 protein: CASSPDRAPGYGYTF. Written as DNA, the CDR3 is TGTGCCAGCAGCCCTGACAGGGCCCCTGGCTATGGCTACACCTTC.

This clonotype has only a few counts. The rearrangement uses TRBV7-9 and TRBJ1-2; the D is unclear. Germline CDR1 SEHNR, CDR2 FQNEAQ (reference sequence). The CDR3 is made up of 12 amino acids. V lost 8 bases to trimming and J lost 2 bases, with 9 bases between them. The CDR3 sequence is CASLKGNYGYTF. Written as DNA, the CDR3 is TGTGCCAGCCTTAAGGGAAACTATGGCTACACCTTC.

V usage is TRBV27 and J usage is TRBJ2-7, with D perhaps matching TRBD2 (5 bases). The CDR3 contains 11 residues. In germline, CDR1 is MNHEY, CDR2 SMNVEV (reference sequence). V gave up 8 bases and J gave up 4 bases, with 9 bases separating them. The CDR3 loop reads CASARGYEQYF. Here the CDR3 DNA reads TGTGCCAGCGCTCGGGGATACGAGCAGTACTTC.

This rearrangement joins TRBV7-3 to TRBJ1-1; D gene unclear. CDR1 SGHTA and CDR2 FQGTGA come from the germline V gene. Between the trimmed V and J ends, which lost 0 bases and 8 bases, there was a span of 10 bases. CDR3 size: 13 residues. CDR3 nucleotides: TGTGCCAGCAGCTTAACGCCGGCGACAGAAGCTTTCTTT. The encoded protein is CASSLTPATEAFF.

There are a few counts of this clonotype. In nucleotides, the CDR3 is TGCGCCAGCAGTGATGGATTTTCGTTATCCTACAATGAGCAGTTCTTC. It translates to CASSDGFSLSYNEQFF. This chain uses TRBV10-2 with TRBJ2-1; D is unclear. Germline CDR1 WSHSY, CDR2 SAAADI. The V end was cut by 3 bases, the J end by 1 base, with 13 bases between. There are 16 residues in the CDR3.

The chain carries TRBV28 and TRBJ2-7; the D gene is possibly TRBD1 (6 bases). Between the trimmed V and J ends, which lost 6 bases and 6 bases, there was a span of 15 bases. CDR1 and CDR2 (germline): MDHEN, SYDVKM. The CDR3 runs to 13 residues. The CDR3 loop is CASSSDSAVEQYF. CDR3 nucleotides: TGTGCCAGCAGCTCGGACAGCGCTGTCGAGCAGTACTTC.

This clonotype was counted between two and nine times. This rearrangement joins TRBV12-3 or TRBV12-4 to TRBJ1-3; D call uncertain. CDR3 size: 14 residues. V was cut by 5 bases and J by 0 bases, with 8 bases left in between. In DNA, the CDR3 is TGTGCCAGCAGTCTCCCTAACTCTGGAAACACCATATATTTT. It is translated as CASSLPNSGNTIYF.

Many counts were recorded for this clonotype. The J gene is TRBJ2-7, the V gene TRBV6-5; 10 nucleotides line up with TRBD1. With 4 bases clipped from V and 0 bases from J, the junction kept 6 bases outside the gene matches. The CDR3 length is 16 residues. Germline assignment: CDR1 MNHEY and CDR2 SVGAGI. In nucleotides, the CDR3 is TGTGCCAGCAGTTCATGGGGACAGGGGTTCTCCTACGAGCAGTACTTC. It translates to CASSSWGQGFSYEQYF.

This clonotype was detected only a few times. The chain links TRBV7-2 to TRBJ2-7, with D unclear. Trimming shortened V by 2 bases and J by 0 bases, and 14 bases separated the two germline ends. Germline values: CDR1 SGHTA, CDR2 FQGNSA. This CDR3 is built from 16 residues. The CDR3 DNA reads TGTGCCAGCAGCTTACTACCGACGAGTAGCTCCTACGAGCAGTACTTC. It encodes CASSLLPTSSSYEQYF.

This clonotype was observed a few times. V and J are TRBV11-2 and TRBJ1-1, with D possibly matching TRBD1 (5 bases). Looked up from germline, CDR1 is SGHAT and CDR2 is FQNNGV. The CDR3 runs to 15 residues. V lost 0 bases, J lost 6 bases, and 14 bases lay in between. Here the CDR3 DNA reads TGTGCCAGCAGCTTAGATCCATCAGGGAGGGCTGAAGCTTTCTTT. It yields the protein CASSLDPSGRAEAFF.